This entry lists 26 T cell receptor beta chains sequenced from one sample in a study of beta chain features in type 1 diabetes (dated by TCRdb to between 2018 and 2020). The receptor library was made with the immunoSEQ multiplex PCR assay. The entire amount of isolated RNA was reverse transcribed using the High Capacity cDNA Reverse Transcription Kit, so the sequenced TCRB transcripts were expressed ones. Held by TCRdb, this immuneACCESS table contains in-frame sequences only and omits some clones. Under half of the omission traces to an unresolved V gene where checked; the cause of the rest is unknown. The sample data list under 300,000 clones, and 7% to 9% of these were observed just once. The ten largest account for roughly 0.94% of the sample. The sequenced sample consisted of central memory CD4+ T cells from blood. Receptors were obtained from a woman aged 18-29 years in good health.

This clone has only a few counts. The genes are TRBV4-3 and TRBJ2-1; 13 nucleotides line up with TRBD2. Germline loops: CDR1 LGHNA, CDR2 YSLEER. This CDR3 region has 16 residues. The J segment lost 8 bases and the V segment lost 2 bases, leaving 6 bases of the junction unmatched. The CDR3 spells CASSQTLAGGPDEQFF. DNA for the CDR3: TGCGCCAGCAGCCAAACACTAGCGGGAGGGCCCGATGAGCAGTTCTTC.

The chain is built from TRBV28 and TRBJ1-5, with D maybe TRBD1 (5 bases). With 5 bases removed from V and 5 bases from J, the gap between germline ends came to 13 bases. Germline CDR1 MDHEN, CDR2 SYDVKM. The CDR3 has 14 residues. CDR3: CASSRRQFYQPQHF. CDR3 sequence (DNA): TGTGCCAGCAGTCGCCGACAGTTCTATCAGCCCCAGCATTTT.

The chain recombines TRBV19 with TRBJ2-3; 13 positions agree with TRBD2. This CDR3 region has 16 residues. Looked up from germline, CDR1 is LNHDA and CDR2 is SQIVND (reference sequence). Trimming took 3 bases from V and 4 from J; bases not matched to a gene: 4. The CDR3 sequence: CASSMGGTSGADTQYF. CDR3 sequence (DNA): TGTGCCAGTAGTATGGGGGGGACTAGCGGGGCAGATACGCAGTATTTT.

This clone occurred a few times. J is TRBJ1-1 and V is TRBV19; maybe TRBD1 (6 bases). Germline V lookup: CDR1 LNHDA, CDR2 SQIVND (reference sequence). V lost 4 bases and J lost 4, with 13 bases in between. This CDR3 has 14 amino acids. The CDR3 loop is CASSKQGWGTEAFF. The CDR3 DNA is TGTGCCAGTAGTAAACAGGGTTGGGGCACTGAAGCTTTCTTT.

The chain joins TRBV16 to TRBJ1-1; D gene uncertain. Germline V lookup: CDR1 KGHSY, CDR2 FQNENV. CDR3 length: 14 amino acids. Deletions cut 0 bases from V and 8 bases from J, with 13 bases between. The CDR3 reads CASSQSLTDKEAFF. The CDR3 DNA sequence: TGTGCCAGCAGCCAATCGCTAACTGACAAAGAAGCTTTCTTT. Drawing the rest from reference TRBV16 and TRBJ1-1, the complete variable domain is GEEVAQTPKHLVRGEGQKAKLYCAPIKGHSYVFWYQQVLKNEFKFLISFQNENVFDETGMPKERFSAKCLPNSPCSLEIQATKLEDSAVYFCASSQSLTDKEAFFGQGTRLTVV.

This clone was seen at least ten times. The rearrangement uses TRBV25-1 and TRBJ2-5; D is ambiguous. This CDR3 contains 11 residues. V was clipped by 5 bases and J by 6 bases, with 7 bases between them. CDR1 MGHDK and CDR2 SYGVNS come from the germline V gene. CDR3 DNA: TGTGCCAGCAGTCAAGGGAAGACCCAGTACTTC. Translating gives CASSQGKTQYF.

J is TRBJ2-4 and V is TRBV6-5, with D perhaps TRBD1 (6 bases). Germline V CDR1 and CDR2: MNHEY, SVGAGI. This CDR3 has 16 residues. The ends were cut back, 4 bases at V and 0 bases at J, with 13 bases in the middle. In DNA form, the CDR3 reads TGTGCCAGCAGTTCGGGACAAAGCGTAGCCAAAAACATTCAGTACTTC. This codes for CASSSGQSVAKNIQYF.

This clone showed up just a few times. The V call is TRBV7-8, the J call TRBJ2-7; the match to TRBD2 covers 7 bases. The CDR3 is made up of 16 amino acids. The junction had 10 bases not matched to a gene; V was cut back by 1 base and J by 4 bases. CDR1 and CDR2 from the germline V gene are SGHVS and FQNEAQ. The CDR3, as DNA: TGTGCCAGCAGCTTAGTCAGCGGGACCGGTCCTTACGAGCAGTACTTC. Protein product: CASSLVSGTGPYEQYF. The full variable domain, in which reference TRBV7-8 and TRBJ2-7 provide the parts outside the CDR3, is GAGVSQSPRYKVAKRGQDVALRCDPISGHVSLFWYQQALGQGPEFLTYFQNEAQLDKSGLPSDRFFAERPEGSVSTLKIQRTQQEDSAVYLCASSLVSGTGPYEQYFGPGTRLTVT.

This clone showed up just a few times. One end of the junction does not line up with germline, which may come from a read error. The genes are TRBV18 and TRBJ2-5; D remains unclear. The CDR3 is made up of 15 amino acids. Germline-derived CDR1 and CDR2 are KGHSH and LQKENI. CDR3 bases: TGTGCCAGCTCCCCACCTTATATGGGTACGGAGACCCAGTACTTC. As protein: CASSPPYMGTETQYF. The complete variable domain, with remaining parts taken from reference TRBV18 and TRBJ2-5, reads NAGVMQNPRHLVRRRGQEARLRCSPMKGHSHVYWYRQLPEEGLKFMVYLQKENIIDESGMPKERFSAEFPKEGPSILRIQQVVRGDSAAYFCASSPPYMGTETQYFGPGTRLLVL.

The genes are TRBV28 and TRBJ1-5; 7 positions agree with TRBD1. V lost 7 bases, J lost 1 base, and 13 bases stayed unmatched. Germline V gene sequence: CDR1 MDHEN, CDR2 SYDVKM. The CDR3 contains 17 residues. The CDR3 nucleotides are TGTGCCAGCATTACCGCCGACAGGGTAGGAAGCAATCAGCCCCAGCATTTT. Translated, it gives CASITADRVGSNQPQHF.

The chain combines TRBV4-1 with TRBJ2-1; D is unresolved. Germline V gene sequence: CDR1 MGHRA, CDR2 YSYEKL. This CDR3 is built from 13 residues. Trimming removed 1 base at V and 8 bases at J, with 9 bases between. The CDR3 DNA is TGCGCCAGCAGCCAAGGTACTCTGGATGAGCAGTTCTTC. Protein sequence: CASSQGTLDEQFF.

Many counts were recorded for this clone. The chain recombines TRBV29-1 with TRBJ2-1, with D unresolved. The CDR3 has 10 residues. V was pared by 4 bases and J by 7 bases, with 5 bases between. CDR1 is SQVTM and CDR2 is ANQGSEA in the germline V gene. The CDR3 sequence is CSVGTNEQFF. The CDR3 DNA is TGCAGCGTTGGAACTAATGAGCAGTTCTTC.

V gene TRBV6-4 combines with J gene TRBJ2-3; 10 nucleotides align to TRBD2. This CDR3 spans 15 amino acids. V shed 6 bases and J 1 base; nucleotides not matched to a gene: 4. Germline CDR1 and CDR2: MRHNA and SNTAGT. CDR3 in amino acids: CASRGTSAGTDTQYF. CDR3 nucleotide sequence: TGTGCCAGCAGGGGGACTAGCGCGGGCACAGATACGCAGTATTTT.

The chain uses TRBV28 and TRBJ2-4; 9 bases match TRBD2. CDR1 and CDR2 from the germline V gene are MDHEN and SYDVKM. There are 15 residues in the CDR3. The V gene end was trimmed by 6 bases and the J gene end by 5 bases; junction bases not matched to a gene: 8. CDR3: CASRGHSGGQNIQYF. DNA for the CDR3: TGTGCCAGCAGGGGGCATAGCGGGGGTCAAAACATTCAGTACTTC.

This clone was detected a few times. The chain combines TRBV29-1 with TRBJ2-1; D unresolved. Germline V gene sequence: CDR1 SQVTM, CDR2 ANQGSEA. CDR3 length: 14 residues. V lost 7 bases, J lost 1 base, and 14 bases lay in between. CDR3 loop: CSALGNRSYNEQFF. The CDR3 nucleotides are TGCAGCGCCCTAGGGAACCGGTCCTACAATGAGCAGTTCTTC.

This clone occurred a few times. CDR3 coding DNA: TGCGCCAGCAGCCAAGATCTCAGGGCTGGCTACACCTTC. Its translation: CASSQDLRAGYTF. The chain recombines TRBV4-3 with TRBJ1-2, with D maybe TRBD1 (5 bases). The CDR3 runs to 13 residues. Germline-derived CDR1 and CDR2 are LGHNA and YSLEER. The V gene lost 0 bases and the J gene lost 7 bases, with 9 bases spanning the gap.

J is TRBJ1-2 and V is TRBV27; TRBD1 agrees at 7 bases. This CDR3 is 13 amino acids long. Germline CDR1 and CDR2: MNHEY and SMNVEV (reference sequence). J gave up 5 bases and V 5 bases, and 5 bases lay outside the gene matches. The CDR3 is CASSKGAKYGYTF. CDR3 sequence (DNA): TGTGCCAGCAGTAAGGGGGCAAAGTATGGCTACACCTTC.

This clone was detected many times. The genes are TRBV29-1 and TRBJ1-5; D remains unclear. Trimming stripped 1 base from V and 4 bases from J, with 8 bases between. The CDR3 is 13 amino acids. CDR1 SQVTM and CDR2 ANQGSEA come from the germline V gene. The CDR3 DNA reads as TGCAGCGTTGAAGTGACGGGGAATCAGCCCCAGCATTTT. Translation: CSVEVTGNQPQHF.

This clone was counted a few times. The V gene is TRBV6-6, the J gene TRBJ2-7, with 7 bases that match TRBD1. V dropped 6 bases and J dropped 3; count of bases not matched to a gene: 8. Germline CDR1 and CDR2: MNHNY and SVGAGI (reference sequence). CDR3 length: 14 residues. As DNA, the CDR3 is TGTGCCAGCAGGACTCGAGACAGGGTCTACGAGCAGTACGTC. It specifies CASRTRDRVYEQYV.

In this sample, this clone turned up a few times. This chain joins TRBV6-5 and TRBJ2-5; no clear D. CDR1 MNHEY and CDR2 SVGAGI come from the germline V gene. CDR3 length: 13 residues. V was pared by 5 bases and J by 1 base, with 8 bases between. This chain's CDR3 is CASSLRTQETQYF. The CDR3 nucleotides read TGTGCCAGCAGTCTACGGACCCAAGAGACCCAGTACTTC.

This chain connects TRBV4-3 to TRBJ2-1; D unclear. V lost 1 base and J lost 1, with 17 bases in between. Germline values: CDR1 LGHNA, CDR2 YSLEER. The CDR3 is made up of 18 amino acids. The CDR3 sequence: CASSQGSGTPWSYNEQFF. DNA of the CDR3: TGCGCCAGCAGCCAAGGGTCGGGTACCCCGTGGTCCTACAATGAGCAGTTCTTC.

The chain employs TRBV2 and TRBJ1-5; TRBD1 is a possible D gene (5 bases). Germline CDR1 reads SNHLY; CDR2 reads FYNNEI. The CDR3 has 15 amino acids. Trimming removed 7 bases at V and 2 bases at J, with 15 bases between. The CDR3 DNA sequence: TGTGCCAGCACCGATTTTTTGGGGGGCAATCAGCCCCAGCATTTT. Amino acid sequence: CASTDFLGGNQPQHF.

A few counts support this clone. The V and J genes are TRBV7-8 and TRBJ2-3, with D possibly TRBD2 on 6 matching bases. Trimming left V 1 base short and J 0 bases short, with 11 bases between. The germline V gene has CDR1 SGHVS and CDR2 FQNEAQ. The CDR3 contains 16 residues. The CDR3 reads CASSLDITSSTDTQYF. CDR3 coding DNA: TGTGCCAGCAGCTTAGATATTACTAGCAGCACAGATACGCAGTATTTT.

The rearrangement links TRBV4-2 to TRBJ1-5, with D perhaps matching TRBD1 (6 bases). Trimming stripped 3 bases from V and 4 bases from J, with 13 bases between. CDR3 length: 15 amino acids. Germline V gene lookup returns CDR1 LGHNA and CDR2 YNFKEQ. The CDR3 region is CASSQDYGQNQPQHF. The DNA of the CDR3 is TGTGCCAGCAGCCAGGATTACGGACAGAATCAGCCCCAGCATTTT.

The chain joins TRBV9 to TRBJ2-3; 9 nucleotides match TRBD2. CDR3 length equals 15 residues. J gave up 2 bases and V 2 bases, and 3 bases lay outside the gene matches. Germline CDR1 reads SGDLS; CDR2 reads YYNGEE. Written as DNA, the CDR3 is TGTGCCAGCAGCGTGGGCGGGGGGGACACAGATACGCAGTATTTT. Translating gives CASSVGGGDTDTQYF.

In its sample, this clone was seen a few times. The V and J genes are TRBV6-6 and TRBJ1-2; D not resolved. Germline CDR1 and CDR2: MNHNY and SVGAGI (reference sequence). V lost 6 bases to trimming and J lost 4 bases, with 12 bases between them. The CDR3 extends over 13 amino acids. CDR3 DNA: TGTGCCAGCAGACTAGAGGGAAGCTATGGCTACACCTTC. Its translation is CASRLEGSYGYTF.